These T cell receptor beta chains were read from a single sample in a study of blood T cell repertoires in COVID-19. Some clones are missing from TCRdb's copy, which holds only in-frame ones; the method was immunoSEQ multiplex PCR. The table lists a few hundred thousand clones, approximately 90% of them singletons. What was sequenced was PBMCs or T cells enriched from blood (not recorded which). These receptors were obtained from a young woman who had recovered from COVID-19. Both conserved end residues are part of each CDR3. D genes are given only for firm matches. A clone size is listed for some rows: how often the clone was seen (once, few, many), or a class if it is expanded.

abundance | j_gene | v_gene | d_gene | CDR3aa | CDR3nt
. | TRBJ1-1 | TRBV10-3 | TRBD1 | CAIKGRGRNTEAFF | TGTGCCATCAAGGGTAGGGGGCGGAACACTGAAGCTTTCTTT
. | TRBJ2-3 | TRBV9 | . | CASSVGGESTDTQYF | TGTGCCAGCAGCGTAGGGGGGGAGAGCACAGATACGCAGTATTTT
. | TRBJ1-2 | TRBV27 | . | CASSFVMGANYGYTF | TGTGCCAGCAGTTTCGTGATGGGAGCTAACTATGGCTACACCTTC
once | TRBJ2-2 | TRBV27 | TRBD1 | CASSSRTGKLFF | TGTGCCAGCAGTTCCAGGACAGGGAAGCTGTTTTTT
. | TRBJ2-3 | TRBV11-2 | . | CASSFLLDWGRTDTQYF | TGTGCCAGCAGCTTTCTACTTGATTGGGGGAGGACAGATACGCAGTATTTT
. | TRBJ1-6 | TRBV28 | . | CASSFPGGYNSPLHF | TGTGCCAGCAGTTTCCCGGGGGGGTATAATTCACCCCTCCACTTT
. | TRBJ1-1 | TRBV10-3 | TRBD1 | CATRQGENTEAFF | TGTGCCACCAGACAGGGGGAGAACACTGAAGCTTTCTTT
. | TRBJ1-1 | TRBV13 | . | CASSLVGGYTEAFF | TGTGCCAGCAGCTTAGTCGGGGGATACACTGAAGCTTTCTTT
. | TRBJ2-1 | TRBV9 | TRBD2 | CASSDGLAVSSYNEQFF | TGTGCCAGCAGCGACGGACTAGCGGTCAGCTCCTACAATGAGCAGTTCTTC
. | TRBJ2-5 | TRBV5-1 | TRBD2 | CASSFGSGGAETQYF | TGCGCCAGCAGCTTTGGAAGCGGGGGGGCGGAGACCCAGTACTTC
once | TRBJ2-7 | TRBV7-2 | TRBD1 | CASSLGQGSSYEQYF | TGTGCCAGCAGCTTAGGACAGGGGAGCTCCTACGAGCAGTACTTC
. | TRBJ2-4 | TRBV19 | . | CASTDRLNIQYF | TGTGCCAGCACCGACAGGTTAAACATTCAGTACTTC
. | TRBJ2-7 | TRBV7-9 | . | CASSFPGHYEQYF | TGTGCCAGCAGCTTTCCAGGACACTACGAGCAGTACTTC
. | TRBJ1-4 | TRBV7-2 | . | CASSPTSQGTNEKLFF | TGTGCCAGCAGCCCGACTAGCCAGGGAACTAATGAAAAACTGTTTTTT
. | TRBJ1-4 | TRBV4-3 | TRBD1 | CASSQDYWTGEKLFF | TGCGCCAGCAGCCAAGATTACTGGACAGGAGAAAAACTGTTTTTT
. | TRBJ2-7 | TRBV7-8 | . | CASNPRGDSYEQYF | TGTGCCAGCAACCCCCGCGGGGACTCCTACGAGCAGTACTTC
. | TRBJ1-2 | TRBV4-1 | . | CASSQEWGLHNYGYTF | TGCGCCAGCAGCCAAGAGTGGGGGCTCCATAACTATGGCTACACCTTC
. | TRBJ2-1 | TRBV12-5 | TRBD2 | CASGLDGTSGASSYNEQFF | TGTGCTAGTGGTTTGGACGGGACTAGCGGGGCCTCCTCCTACAATGAGCAGTTCTTC
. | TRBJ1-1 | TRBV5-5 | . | CASSTRQITEAFF | TGTGCCAGCAGCACGAGACAGATCACTGAAGCTTTCTTT
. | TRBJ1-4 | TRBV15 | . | CATSPRSNNEKLFF | TGTGCCACCAGCCCGCGAAGTAATAATGAAAAACTGTTTTTT
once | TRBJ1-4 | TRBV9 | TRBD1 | CASSPHWDSQNGKLFF | TGTGCCAGCAGCCCCCACTGGGACAGCCAAAACGGAAAACTGTTTTTT
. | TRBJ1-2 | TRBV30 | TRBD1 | CAWSVGRGDGYTF | TGTGCCTGGAGTGTCGGCAGGGGGGATGGCTACACCTTC
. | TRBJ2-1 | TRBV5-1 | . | CASSLTWGRNEQFF | TGCGCCAGCAGCTTGACCTGGGGGCGGAATGAGCAGTTCTTC
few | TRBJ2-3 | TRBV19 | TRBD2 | CASSIGPGGPRDTQYF | TGTGCCAGTAGTATAGGGCCGGGGGGGCCCCGAGATACGCAGTATTTT
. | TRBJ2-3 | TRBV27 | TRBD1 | CASSQQGRGISTDTQYF | TGTGCCAGCAGTCAACAGGGGCGTGGGATTAGCACAGATACGCAGTATTTT
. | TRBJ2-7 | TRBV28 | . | CASSLTDYEQYF | TGTGCCAGCAGTTTGACAGACTACGAGCAGTACTTC
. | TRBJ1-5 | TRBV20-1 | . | CSASPLGGDQPQHF | TGCAGTGCTAGTCCCCTTGGAGGGGATCAGCCCCAGCATTTT
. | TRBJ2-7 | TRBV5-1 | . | CASSLAGGEYEQYF | TGCGCCAGCAGCTTGGCGGGGGGCGAATACGAGCAGTACTTC
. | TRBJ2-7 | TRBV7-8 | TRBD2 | CASGPRGYREQYF | TGTGCCAGCGGGCCGCGGGGGTATCGCGAGCAGTACTTC
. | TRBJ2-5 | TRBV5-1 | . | CASSLLEETQYF | TGCGCCAGCAGCTTGCTCGAAGAGACCCAGTACTTC
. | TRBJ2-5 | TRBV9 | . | CASSVTGQETQYF | TGTGCCAGCAGCGTAACAGGACAAGAGACCCAGTACTTC
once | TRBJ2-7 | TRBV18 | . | CASSLQYSYEQYF | TGTGCCAGCTCACTTCAGTACTCCTACGAGCAGTACTTC
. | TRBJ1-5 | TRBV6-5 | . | CASSSTYSQGRQPQHF | TGTGCCAGCAGTTCTACATACTCACAGGGTCGGCAGCCCCAGCATTTT
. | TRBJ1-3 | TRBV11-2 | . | CASLALRGSGNTIYF | TGTGCCAGCCTCGCTCTCAGGGGCTCAGGAAACACCATATATTTT
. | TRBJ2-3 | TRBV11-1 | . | CASSLTAEDTQYF | TGTGCCAGCAGCTTAACCGCGGAGGATACGCAGTATTTT
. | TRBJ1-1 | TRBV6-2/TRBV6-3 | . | CASSTTVNTEAFF | TGTGCCAGCAGCACCACAGTGAACACTGAAGCTTTCTTT
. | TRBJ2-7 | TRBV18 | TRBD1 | CASSPTGQGYYEQYF | TGTGCCAGCTCACCGACGGGACAGGGGTACTACGAGCAGTACTTC
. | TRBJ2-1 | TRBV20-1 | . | CSASSNEQFF | TGCAGTGCTAGTTCGAATGAGCAGTTCTTC
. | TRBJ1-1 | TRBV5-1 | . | CASRPGGNTEAFF | TGCGCCAGCAGACCGGGGGGAAACACTGAAGCTTTCTTT
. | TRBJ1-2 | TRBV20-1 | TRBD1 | CSAQGANGYTF | TGCAGTGCCCAGGGGGCGAACGGCTACACCTTC
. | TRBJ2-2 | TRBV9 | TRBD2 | CASSDHLAGDTGELFF | TGTGCCAGCAGCGATCACTTAGCGGGGGACACCGGGGAGCTGTTTTTT
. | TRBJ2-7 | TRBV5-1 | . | CASSPGTSVYEQYF | TGCGCCAGCAGCCCCGGGACATCAGTCTACGAGCAGTACTTC
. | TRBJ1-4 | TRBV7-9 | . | CASSLNSLEKLFF | TGTGCCAGCAGCTTAAATTCTCTTGAAAAACTGTTTTTT
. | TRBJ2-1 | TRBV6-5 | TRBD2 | CASSSTSGPSYNEQFF | TGTGCCAGCAGTTCGACTAGCGGGCCCTCCTACAATGAGCAGTTCTTC
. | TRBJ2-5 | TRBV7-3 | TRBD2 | CASSLGAGETQYF | TGTGCCAGCAGCTTAGGAGCGGGGGAGACCCAGTACTTC
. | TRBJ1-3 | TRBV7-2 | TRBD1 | CASSPRTGTYSGNTIYF | TGTGCCAGCAGCCCAAGGACAGGGACTTACTCTGGAAACACCATATATTTT
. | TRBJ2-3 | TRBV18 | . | CASSPSEALSTDTQYF | TGTGCCAGCTCACCAAGTGAAGCCCTTAGCACAGATACGCAGTATTTT
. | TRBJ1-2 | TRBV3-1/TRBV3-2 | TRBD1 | CASSLQGGHGYTF | TGTGCCAGCAGCCTTCAGGGGGGCCATGGCTACACCTTC
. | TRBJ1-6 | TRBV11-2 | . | CASSFERGGPVGGSPLHF | TGTGCCAGCAGCTTTGAACGCGGAGGGCCCGTGGGAGGGTCACCCCTCCACTTT
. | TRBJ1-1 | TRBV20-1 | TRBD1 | CSRQGNTEAFF | TGCAGCAGACAGGGGAACACTGAAGCTTTCTTT
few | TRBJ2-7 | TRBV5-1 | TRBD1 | CASSSRTGAYEQYF | TGCGCCAGCAGCTCGAGGACAGGTGCCTACGAGCAGTACTTC
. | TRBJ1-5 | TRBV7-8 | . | CASSLDLQVYQPQHF | TGTGCCAGCAGCTTAGATCTTCAGGTCTACCAGCCCCAGCATTTT
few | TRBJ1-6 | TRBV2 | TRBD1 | CASSEIGRGRSPLHF | TGTGCCAGCAGTGAAATAGGCAGGGGGCGTTCACCCCTCCACTTT
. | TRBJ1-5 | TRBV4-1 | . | CASRATGGGNQPQHF | TGCGCCAGCAGGGCAACGGGGGGCGGAAATCAGCCCCAGCATTTT
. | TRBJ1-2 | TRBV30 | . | CAWRGQENYGYTF | TGTGCCTGGAGGGGGCAGGAAAACTATGGCTACACCTTC
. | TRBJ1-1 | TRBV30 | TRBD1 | CAWSVRGRDRGGEAFF | TGTGCCTGGAGTGTACGTGGGAGGGACAGGGGCGGGGAAGCTTTCTTT
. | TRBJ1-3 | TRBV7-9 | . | CASSRGQPGNTIYF | TGTGCCAGCAGCCGCGGACAGCCTGGAAACACCATATATTTT
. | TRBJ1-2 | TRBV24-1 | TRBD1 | CATSERTGGGGYTF | TGTGCCACCAGTGAGAGGACAGGGGGCGGTGGCTACACCTTC
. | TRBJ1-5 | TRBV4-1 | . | CASSQGSHLSNQPQHF | TGCGCCAGCAGCCAAGGATCACATTTAAGCAATCAGCCCCAGCATTTT